The rows below give T cell receptor beta chains drawn from one sample of a study of T cell repertoires in cytomegalovirus infection. MiXCR, applied by TCRdb to the reads, yields one record per CDR3 protein. This sample has 160,000 or so distinct CDR3 sequences, with about 20% found just once. What these receptors recognize is not known. The sequencing used CD8+ T cells from cultured PBMCs, collected from culture after CMV antigen stimulation. The origin of the receptors is a human donor in good health (CMV status not recorded). Some clones in this sample may be carry-over from other donors' samples. The CDR3 runs from the conserved cysteine through the conserved F or W. The D gene is left open where the match is weak. Clone size is stated in some rows and not others, as once, few, many or a class when expanded.

>TRBJ2-6|NA|TRBV7-6|NA
CASSRGEAGANVLTF
TGTGCCAGCAGCCGAGGGGAAGCTGGGGCCAACGTCCTGACTTTC
>TRBJ1-2|NA|TRBV7-8|TRBD1
CASSLTETGGNGYTF
TGTGCCAGCAGCCTCACGGAGACAGGGGGTAATGGCTACACCTTC
>TRBJ1-1|once|TRBV5-1|NA
CVSSLGRGANTEAFF
TGCGTCAGCAGCTTGGGACGGGGGGCGAACACTGAAGCTTTCTTT
>TRBJ1-2|NA|TRBV7-2|NA
CASSLRRTAGTNGYTF
TGTGCCAGCAGCTTGAGGAGGACAGCCGGGACCAATGGCTACACCTTC
>TRBJ1-1|few|TRBV6-5|TRBD1
CASSYSRGGAEAFF
TGTGCCAGCAGTTACTCCCGAGGGGGCGCTGAAGCTTTCTTT
>TRBJ1-1|NA|TRBV12-3/TRBV12-4|NA
CASSFEGLNTEAFF
TGTGCCAGCAGTTTCGAGGGATTGAACACTGAAGCTTTCTTT
>TRBJ2-7|few|TRBV12-3/TRBV12-4|NA
CASSWTGDEQYF
TGTGCCAGCAGTTGGACCGGGGACGAGCAGTACTTC
>TRBJ2-2|NA|TRBV7-9|NA
CASSLQGIIAGELFF
TGTGCCAGCAGCTTACAGGGAATCATTGCCGGGGAGCTGTTTTTT
>TRBJ2-7|NA|TRBV6-5|TRBD1
CASSHPPGQGQTYEQYF
TGTGCCAGCAGCCACCCCCCGGGACAGGGCCAAACCTACGAGCAGTACTTC
>TRBJ2-7|NA|TRBV12-3/TRBV12-4|NA
CASSLLHEQYF
TGTGCCAGCAGTTTACTTCACGAGCAGTACTTC
>TRBJ2-7|few|TRBV12-3/TRBV12-4|NA
CASRATPRRGVYEQYF
TGTGCCAGCAGGGCCACCCCTCGACGGGGTGTCTACGAGCAGTACTTC
>TRBJ2-2|few|TRBV6-1|TRBD1
CASSEGTGAGELFF
TGTGCCAGCAGTGAAGGGACAGGGGCCGGGGAGCTGTTTTTT
>TRBJ1-2|few|TRBV15|TRBD1
CATSRGTGYGYTF
TGTGCCACCAGCAGAGGGACAGGATATGGCTACACCTTC
>TRBJ2-7|few|TRBV6-5|NA
CASSFLGSYEQYF
TGTGCCAGCAGTTTCCTTGGCTCCTACGAGCAGTACTTC
>TRBJ1-1|few|TRBV4-2|TRBD1
CASSPGQGGLVWTEAFF
TGTGCCAGCAGCCCCGGACAGGGCGGTTTAGTATGGACTGAAGCTTTCTTT
>TRBJ1-1|NA|TRBV9|NA
CASSVAVVGTEAFF
TGTGCCAGCAGCGTAGCCGTCGTAGGCACTGAAGCTTTCTTT